The clone carrying this TCR beta chain has just one count. The data derive from a study of blood T cell repertoires in COVID-19. Study summary: The United States, Italy and Spain supplied acute and convalescent COVID-19 samples. From T cells, B-cell-depleted T cells, or PBMCs came the material, which was cDNA or gDNA.

The CDR3 spans 17 residues. CDR1 and CDR2 (germline): SGHAT, FQNNGV. Deletions cut 4 bases from V and 2 bases from J, with 20 bases between. Original processing methods: Scientists estimated how many nucleated cells there were by amplifying reference gene primers. TCRdb's table, derived via immunoSEQ multiplex PCR, lists solely in-frame clones and lacks some. D and trimming come from the DNA, and the V and J calls and clone size come from that table. The repertoire holds tens of thousands of clones, with roughly 90% as singletons. The receptor was isolated from a man aged 25 to 40 with acute or convalescent COVID-19. Material: peripheral blood. V and J are TRBV11-2 and TRBJ1-1; D perhaps matches TRBD1 (5 bases). In DNA, the CDR3 is TGTGCCAGCAGCTGGCCCCGGGACTCGCATCATAACACTGAAGCTTTCTTT. Translating gives CASSWPRDSHHNTEAFF. Looking up the rest from reference TRBV11-2 and TRBJ1-1 gives the full variable domain: EAGVAQSPRYKIIEKRQSVAFWCNPISGHATLYWYQQILGQGPKLLIQFQNNGVVDDSQLPKDRFSAERLKGVDSTLKIQPAKLEDSAVYLCASSWPRDSHHNTEAFFGQGTRLTVV.